These 18 T cell receptor beta chains originate from one sample sequenced in a study of OX40 agonist ivuxolimab in advanced cancers. Data came from immunoSEQ multiplex PCR; TCRdb stores just in-frame clones and leaves some out. Of about 130,000 clones in the sample, 90% to 95% were seen once. The sequenced sample was CD4+ or CD8+ T cells sorted from blood, obtained in a trial of the OX40 agonist ivuxolimab. These receptors came from an adult with an advanced solid tumor such as melanoma, head and neck, liver or kidney cancer.

The rearrangement links TRBV6-1 to TRBJ1-3; perhaps TRBD1 as D (6 bases). The CDR3 extends over 15 amino acids. The germline V gene encodes CDR1 MNHNS and CDR2 SASEGT. Between the trimmed V and J ends, which lost 4 bases and 0 bases, there was a span of 10 bases. The CDR3 bases are TGTGCCAGCAGTGCGGACAGCTACTCTGGAAACACCATATATTTT. As protein: CASSADSYSGNTIYF.

The rearrangement links TRBV27 to TRBJ1-2; TRBD1 matches at 9 bases. Unmatched junction bases numbered 19, after V lost 6 bases and J lost 11 bases. CDR1 and CDR2 from the germline V gene are MNHEY and SMNVEV (reference sequence). The CDR3 spans 16 residues. CDR3 loop: CASRMRGGGQGGIYTF. CDR3 bases: TGTGCCAGCAGGATGAGAGGAGGGGGACAGGGAGGAATTTACACCTTC.

The chain employs TRBV7-8 and TRBJ1-1, with TRBD1 identical over 11 bases. The germline CDR1 and CDR2 sequences are SGHVS and FQNEAQ. CDR3 length: 16 residues. V dropped 2 bases and J dropped 5; count of bases not matched to a gene: 7. The CDR3 nucleotides read TGTGCCAGCAGCTTAAAGGACAGGGGGCTTCGGACTGAAGCTTTCTTT. It is translated as CASSLKDRGLRTEAFF.

The chain links TRBV5-4 to TRBJ2-7; D remains ambiguous. The CDR3 consists of 12 residues. V lost 6 bases and J 3 bases, leaving 10 bases between the germline ends. Germline CDR1 is SGHNT and CDR2 is YYREEE (reference sequence). Here the CDR3 reads CASKGASYEQYF. The CDR3 nucleotides read TGTGCCAGCAAGGGCGCGAGCTACGAGCAGTACTTC.

This CDR3 is CSVERAPSNTEAFF. The DNA of the CDR3 is TGCAGCGTTGAAAGGGCCCCATCGAACACTGAAGCTTTCTTT. The chain links TRBV29-1 to TRBJ1-1; D remains unclear. V dropped 2 bases and J dropped 1 base, with 11 bases sitting between them. In germline, CDR1 is SQVTM, CDR2 ANQGSEA. The CDR3 length is 14 residues.

This clone was found once. The genes are TRBV28 and TRBJ2-7, with 13 bases that match TRBD2. The V segment lost 5 bases and the J segment 3 bases; nucleotides outside the gene matches: 7. CDR1 MDHEN and CDR2 SYDVKM come from the germline V gene. The CDR3 covers 16 residues. DNA of the CDR3: TGTGCCAGCAGTCCCATGGGACTAGCGGGAAGCTACGAGCAGTACTTC. Translated, it gives CASSPMGLAGSYEQYF. Filled out from reference TRBV28 and TRBJ2-7, the complete variable domain reads DVKVTQSSRYLVKRTGEKVFLECVQDMDHENMFWYRQDPGLGLRLIYFSYDVKMKEKGDIPEGYSVSREKKERFSLILESASTNQTSMYLCASSPMGLAGSYEQYFGPGTRLTVT.

The rearrangement joins TRBV5-4 to TRBJ2-4, with TRBD2 matching 9 bases. V trimming: 0 bases; J trimming: 1 base; junction bases outside the gene matches: 2. CDR3 size: 16 residues. From germline, CDR1 is SGHNT and CDR2 YYREEE (reference sequence). CDR3 region: CASSLVGTSAKNIQYF. As DNA, the CDR3 is TGTGCCAGCAGCTTGGTAGGGACTAGCGCCAAAAACATTCAGTACTTC. The full variable domain, in which reference TRBV5-4 and TRBJ2-4 provide the parts outside the CDR3, is ETGVTQSPTHLIKTRGQQVTLRCSSQSGHNTVSWYQQALGQGPQFIFQYYREEENGRGNFPPRFSGLQFPNYSSELNVNALELDDSALYLCASSLVGTSAKNIQYFGAGTRLSVL.

The J gene is TRBJ1-2, the V gene TRBV28; 9 nucleotides match TRBD1. V lost 4 bases and J lost 4; bases outside the gene matches: 7. There are 15 residues in the CDR3. Germline-derived CDR1 and CDR2 are MDHEN and SYDVKM. The DNA of the CDR3 is TGTGCCAGCAGTTCAGGGACAGGGTGGGCCTATGGCTACACCTTC. Protein: CASSSGTGWAYGYTF.

The V call is TRBV7-3, the J call TRBJ1-3; D is unresolved. The CDR3 covers 15 residues. Germline CDR1 SGHTA, CDR2 FQGTGA. Trimming stripped 0 bases from V and 4 bases from J, with 10 bases between. The CDR3 sequence: CASSLTPGGGNTIYF. The CDR3 nucleotides are TGTGCCAGCAGCTTAACGCCGGGTGGCGGAAACACCATATATTTT.

The chain uses TRBV9 and TRBJ1-3; D gene uncertain. There are 16 residues in the CDR3. CDR1 is SGDLS and CDR2 is YYNGEE in the germline V gene. V was shortened by 2 bases and J by 0 bases, with 12 bases between the two germline ends. CDR3 sequence (DNA): TGTGCCAGCAGCGTCCTAGAGAAGGCCTCTGGAAACACCATATATTTT. Protein: CASSVLEKASGNTIYF.

This chain links TRBV7-3 with TRBJ2-2; TRBD2 matches at 10 bases. V shed 5 bases, J shed 5 bases, and the junction held 8 bases outside the gene matches. CDR1 and CDR2 (germline): SGHTA, FQGTGA. CDR3 length: 16 amino acids. The CDR3 region has the DNA TGTGCCAGCAGCCCAAGCGGGAGGGCCGGGACCGGGGAGCTGTTTTTT. Its protein product is CASSPSGRAGTGELFF.

The chain links TRBV7-3 to TRBJ2-2; no clear D. The V gene's germline CDR1 is SGHTA and CDR2 FQGTGA. Between the trimmed V and J ends, which lost 5 bases and 5 bases, there was a span of 9 bases. The CDR3 is 13 amino acids. CDR3 nucleotides: TGTGCCAGCAGCCTTCAAGCGACCGGGGAGCTGTTTTTT. Protein: CASSLQATGELFF.

This chain joins TRBV19 and TRBJ1-4, with a weak D call TRBD1 (6 bases). The CDR3 loop spans 16 amino acids. V dropped 3 bases and J dropped 5 bases, with 16 bases sitting between them. Germline lookup yields CDR1 LNHDA and CDR2 SQIVND (reference sequence). CDR3 DNA: TGTGCCAGTAGTATTCGGTCCGGGGGCGGAAATGAAAAACTGTTTTTT. It encodes CASSIRSGGGNEKLFF.

The chain links TRBV11-1 to TRBJ1-3, with TRBD1 matching 7 bases. The CDR3 is made up of 15 amino acids. Germline CDR1 reads SGHAT; CDR2 reads FQDESV (reference sequence). Trimming cost V 5 bases and J 2 bases; bases outside gene matches: 6. CDR3 nucleotide sequence: TGTGCCAGCAGCCGTAACAGGGGAACTGGAAACACCATATATTTT. Translating gives CASSRNRGTGNTIYF.

V is TRBV18 and J is TRBJ2-2, with D tentatively TRBD2 (7 bases). Trimming left V 1 base short and J 7 bases short, with 16 bases between. Germline lookup yields CDR1 KGHSH and CDR2 LQKENI. The CDR3 runs 16 residues. The CDR3 DNA reads TGTGCCAGCTCACCACAAACGGGGGGCCATGGCGGGGAGCTGTTTTTT. Translating it yields CASSPQTGGHGGELFF.

The CDR3 is CASSQGAGATGELFF. CDR3 sequence (DNA): TGCGCCAGCAGCCAAGGAGCGGGGGCGACCGGGGAGCTGTTTTTT. The rearrangement uses TRBV4-3 and TRBJ2-2; 8 bases are shared with TRBD2. The CDR3 runs to 15 residues. With V trimmed by 1 base and J by 5 bases, 3 bases remained unmatched. Germline V gives CDR1 LGHNA, CDR2 YSLEER.

This sequence joins TRBV10-3 and TRBJ1-1, with D hard to call. This CDR3 comprises 14 residues. Trimming cost V 0 bases and J 2 bases, with 7 bases left between them. CDR1 and CDR2 from the germline V gene are ENHRY and SYGVKD. The CDR3: CAISESGFNTEAFF. DNA for the CDR3: TGTGCCATCAGTGAGTCAGGCTTCAACACTGAAGCTTTCTTT.

The rearrangement uses TRBV7-3 and TRBJ2-1; D gene uncertain. Trimming cost V 5 bases and J 6 bases, with 14 bases left between them. CDR1 SGHTA and CDR2 FQGTGA come from the germline V gene. This CDR3 has 14 amino acids. DNA for the CDR3: TGTGCCAGCAGCCCGAGCGCCGTAACCAATGAGCAGTTCTTC. Translating gives CASSPSAVTNEQFF.